The 23 T cell receptor beta chains given below trace back to one sample, sequenced in a study of neurological immune-mediated disorders. TCRdb passed the 5' RACE reads through MiXCR, listing each CDR3 protein once. The sample includes tens of thousands of distinct CDR3 sequences, about 10% of them seen just once. Time point meaning: longitudinal time-point 1 (baseline). The sequenced material came from PBMCs. These receptors all stem from a male donor with HTLV-1-associated myelopathy (HAM/TSP).

In its sample, this clonotype was seen many times. The CDR3 nucleotides are TGTGCCAGCAGCTTAAAGGGGGCCCCCGGTGAAAAACTGTTTTTT. Its protein is CASSLKGAPGEKLFF. The chain combines TRBV7-3 with TRBJ1-4, with TRBD1 identical over 7 bases. The CDR3 totals 15 residues. With V trimmed by 1 base and J by 7 bases, 6 bases remained unmatched. Germline V CDR1 and CDR2: SGHTA, FQGTGA.

This clonotype was seen many times. The rearrangement uses TRBV29-1 and TRBJ2-1; 11 bases align to TRBD1. Per germline, CDR1 SQVTM and CDR2 ANQGSEA. V dropped 1 base and J dropped 6; count of bases not matched to a gene: 5. This CDR3 contains 15 residues. The CDR3 loop is CSVEVRDRGVNEQFF. CDR3 DNA sequence: TGCAGCGTTGAAGTTAGGGACAGGGGGGTCAATGAGCAGTTCTTC.

About this clonotype itself: A much larger clone differs from this one at a single base, so this may be a read error. This rearrangement joins TRBV28 to TRBJ1-5, with unresolved D. The CDR3 length is 12 residues. Germline V gene lookup returns CDR1 MDHEN and CDR2 SYDVKM. CDR3 DNA sequence: TGTGCCAGCAGTTCCCTGGGTCAGTCCCAGCATTTT. Translation: CASSSLGQSQHF.

The sample holds many counts of this clonotype. The chain combines TRBV5-1 with TRBJ2-6; D not certain. V was clipped by 4 bases and J by 2 bases, with 4 bases between them. The CDR3 is made up of 13 amino acids. Germline V lookup: CDR1 SGHRS, CDR2 YFSETQ. The CDR3 loop reads CASSRTGANVLTF. The CDR3 DNA sequence: TGCGCCAGCAGCCGGACTGGGGCCAACGTCCTGACTTTC.

This chain joins TRBV6-2 or TRBV6-3 and TRBJ1-1, with 7 nucleotides matching TRBD1. V lost 0 bases, J lost 3 bases, and 13 bases stayed unmatched. The CDR3 has 18 amino acids. The germline V gene encodes CDR1 MNHEY and CDR2 SVGEGT. The CDR3 DNA sequence: TGTGCCAGCAGTTACTCGATGGGTGGGGACAGCGCGGACACTGAAGCTTTCTTT. This codes for CASSYSMGGDSADTEAFF.

The rearrangement uses TRBV3-1 and TRBJ1-1; D remains unclear. Germline CDR1 LGHDT, CDR2 YNNKEL (reference sequence). This CDR3 has 14 residues. V gave up 1 base and J gave up 8 bases, with 14 bases separating them. CDR3 amino acids: CASSQAGQTTEAFF. CDR3 bases: TGTGCCAGCAGCCAAGCGGGCCAGACCACGGAAGCTTTCTTT.

The V and J genes are TRBV5-1 and TRBJ2-1, with D perhaps matching TRBD2 (7 bases). The V end was cut by 4 bases, the J end by 0 bases, with 11 bases between. The germline V gene has CDR1 SGHRS and CDR2 YFSETQ. The CDR3 extends over 15 amino acids. The CDR3 DNA follows: TGCGCCAGCAGCCCCCGGGGGGCCTCCTACAATGAGCAGTTCTTC. Its translation is CASSPRGASYNEQFF.

This clonotype was observed at least ten times. V and J are TRBV28 and TRBJ1-5; TRBD1 aligns across 12 bases. Germline CDR1 MDHEN, CDR2 SYDVKM. The CDR3 runs 17 residues. Trimming at V came to 6 bases and at J to 7 bases, leaving 13 bases not matched to a gene. Here the CDR3 reads CASSLRDRGRLMQPQHF. The DNA of the CDR3 is TGTGCCAGCAGCCTCCGGGACAGGGGGCGCTTAATGCAGCCCCAGCATTTT.

Ten or more counts support this clonotype. The gene calls are TRBV7-3 and TRBJ2-3; D unclear. Looked up from germline, CDR1 is SGHTA and CDR2 is FQGTGA. CDR3 length: 15 residues. Trimming stripped 0 bases from V and 0 bases from J, with 7 bases between. In DNA, the CDR3 is TGTGCCAGCAGCTTAACGGTCAGTAGCACAGATACGCAGTATTTT. Encoded protein: CASSLTVSSTDTQYF.

Notes on this clonotype: A much larger clone lies a single base off, so this may be a read error. The rearrangement uses TRBV6-1 and TRBJ1-1; the D is unclear. Germline lookup yields CDR1 MNHNS and CDR2 SASEGT. The CDR3 totals 13 residues. CDR3 protein: CARSDQVNTEAFF. The CDR3 nucleotides are TGTGCCAGAAGTGATCAGGTAAACACTGAAGCTTTCTTT.

This clonotype was counted ten times or more. The CDR3 loop reads CAISESAGRSYEQYF. CDR3 bases: TGTGCCATCAGTGAGTCGGCGGGGAGGTCCTACGAGCAGTACTTC. This chain joins TRBV10-3 and TRBJ2-7, with D perhaps TRBD2 (6 bases). Germline V gene lookup returns CDR1 ENHRY and CDR2 SYGVKD. Trimming left V 0 bases short and J 1 base short, with 10 bases between. CDR3 size: 15 residues.

The table lists this clonotype with many counts. The rearrangement joins TRBV3-1 to TRBJ2-7; D call uncertain. V was cut by 1 base and J by 9 bases, with 10 bases left in between. Germline loops: CDR1 LGHDT, CDR2 YNNKEL (reference sequence). The CDR3 loop spans 12 amino acids. The CDR3 bases are TGTGCCAGCAGCCAAGCCTCGGCAGGGCAGTACTTC. Its translation: CASSQASAGQYF.

This clonotype was detected a few times. The chain links TRBV7-9 to TRBJ1-2; no reliable D call. Between the trimmed V and J ends, which lost 0 bases and 7 bases, there was a span of 12 bases. The CDR3 runs 14 residues. Germline CDR1 is SEHNR and CDR2 is FQNEAQ (reference sequence). The CDR3 DNA follows: TGTGCCAGCAGCTTAGCCGTAAGGGCCGGTGGCTACACCTTC. Its protein is CASSLAVRAGGYTF.

With respect to this clonotype: Lacking the conserved final phenylalanine or tryptophan, this CDR3 likely reflects a read error. The rearrangement joins TRBV29-1 to TRBJ2-2, with 10 bases fitting TRBD1. The J segment lost 8 bases and the V segment lost 0 bases, leaving 9 bases of the junction unmatched. The CDR3 runs 16 residues. Germline CDR1 reads SQVTM; CDR2 reads ANQGSEA. The CDR3 reads CSVEDPGQGRMGELFS. In DNA, the CDR3 is TGCAGCGTTGAAGATCCGGGACAGGGGCGTATGGGGGAGCTGTTTTCT.

In this sample, this clonotype turned up many times. The chain couples TRBV29-1 to TRBJ2-3; the match to TRBD1 covers 10 bases. Germline CDR1 SQVTM, CDR2 ANQGSEA. V lost 6 bases and J lost 4; bases outside the gene matches: 10. This CDR3 has 15 amino acids. The CDR3 region is CSVQRRTGGSDTQYF. The CDR3 DNA sequence: TGCAGCGTCCAACGGCGGACAGGGGGTTCAGATACGCAGTATTTT.

In this sample, this clonotype turned up many times. The CDR3 region is CASSVETPTGSEKLFF. The CDR3 DNA is TGTGCCAGCAGCGTAGAAACCCCGACCGGCAGCGAAAAACTGTTTTTT. This rearrangement joins TRBV9 to TRBJ1-4, with D hard to call. V was shortened by 0 bases and J by 8 bases, with 17 bases between the two germline ends. Germline V gene data show CDR1 as SGDLS and CDR2 as YYNGEE. The CDR3 loop spans 16 amino acids.

With respect to this clonotype: The CDR3 end shows no conserved phenylalanine or tryptophan, and so a read error is likely. The V and J genes are TRBV18 and TRBJ2-3; TRBD2 matches 7 bases. With V trimmed by 3 bases and J by 2 bases, 5 bases remained unmatched. This CDR3 is 15 amino acids long. Germline V gives CDR1 KGHSH, CDR2 LQKENI. The CDR3 DNA is TGTGCCAGCTCACCCAGCGGGACTACCACAGATACGCAGTATTAT. It is translated as CASSPSGTTTDTQYY.

This clonotype showed up many times. The V gene is TRBV7-9, the J gene TRBJ1-1; perhaps TRBD1 as D (6 bases). This CDR3 region has 13 residues. CDR1 and CDR2 (germline): SEHNR, FQNEAQ (reference sequence). V was cut by 5 bases and J by 4 bases, with 11 bases left in between. In DNA, the CDR3 is TGTGCCAGCAGCCAAGGGGGGGGCACTGAAGCTTTCTTT. Protein product: CASSQGGGTEAFF.

This clonotype occurred many times. The chain recombines TRBV15 with TRBJ2-1; D call uncertain. V shed 0 bases and J shed 8 bases, with 8 bases lying between them. Germline CDR1 reads LNHNV; CDR2 reads YYDKDF (reference sequence). The CDR3 has 13 residues. This CDR3 is CATSRDVGYEQFF. CDR3 nucleotides: TGTGCCACCAGCAGAGATGTGGGGTATGAGCAGTTCTTC.

The sample holds many counts of this clonotype. The chain links TRBV6-4 to TRBJ2-3, with TRBD2 identical over 13 bases. The CDR3 has 15 amino acids. Germline V gene sequence: CDR1 MRHNA, CDR2 SNTAGT. With V trimmed by 9 bases and J by 5 bases, 8 bases remained unmatched. CDR3 protein: CAREPGLAGQDTQYF. DNA for the CDR3: TGTGCCAGAGAGCCGGGACTAGCGGGGCAAGATACGCAGTATTTT.

This clonotype was recorded many times. This chain uses TRBV7-2 with TRBJ1-2; a possible D gene is TRBD1 (6 bases). CDR1 is SGHTA and CDR2 is FQGNSA in the germline V gene. CDR3 length equals 12 residues. V was cut by 7 bases and J by 4 bases, with 10 bases left in between. CDR3 sequence: CASTKQGYGYTF. For the CDR3, the DNA is TGTGCCAGCACCAAACAGGGCTATGGCTACACCTTC.

Many counts were recorded for this clonotype. CDR3 in amino acids: CASSQDLRDRANQPQHF. In DNA, the CDR3 is TGCGCCAGCAGCCAAGATCTCCGGGACAGGGCTAATCAGCCCCAGCATTTT. The chain links TRBV4-1 to TRBJ1-5; 9 bases fit TRBD1. V lost 0 bases and J lost 4; bases outside the gene matches: 7. CDR3 size: 17 residues. CDR1 is MGHRA, CDR2 YSYEKL, per germline.

This clonotype showed up many times. V and J are TRBV27 and TRBJ2-6, with 7 bases identical to TRBD2. The germline CDR1 and CDR2 sequences are MNHEY and SMNVEV (reference sequence). The trim removed 10 bases at V and 2 bases at J, leaving 8 bases unmatched. The CDR3 runs 15 residues. The CDR3 DNA sequence: TGTGCCACCATGGGGAGGGCCCCTGGGGCCAACGTCCTGACTTTC. Translating it yields CATMGRAPGANVLTF.